The 4 T cell receptor beta chains reported below all come from one sample, sequenced in a study of cytomegalovirus exposure and HLA in healthy donors. PCR amplification relied on 60 Vbeta primers (plus 13 Jbeta primers). Produced via immunoSEQ multiplex PCR; TCRdb's table is partial and in-frame only. The profile shows 160,000 or so clones, about four fifths of them singletons. The specimen was PBMCs. The origin of the receptors is a woman aged 45-59 years in good health and CMV-seronegative.

A few counts support this clone. V usage is TRBV11-2 and J usage is TRBJ2-7, with TRBD2 as a possible D gene (6 bases). The CDR3 has 14 residues. V lost 5 bases and J lost 2, with 13 bases in between. CDR1 is SGHAT, CDR2 FQNNGV, per germline. CDR3 residues: CASSERPGAYEQYF. CDR3 DNA sequence: TGTGCCAGCAGCGAAAGACCGGGAGCCTACGAGCAGTACTTC.

The CDR3 bases are TGTGCCAGCAGTTATGGACAGGGGGTCTCTGGCTACACCTTC. Encoded protein: CASSYGQGVSGYTF. The chain joins TRBV27 to TRBJ1-2; 10 bases line up with TRBD1. The CDR3 runs to 14 residues. V was pared by 4 bases and J by 7 bases, with 6 bases of the junction left unmatched. In germline, CDR1 is MNHEY, CDR2 SMNVEV (reference sequence).

The genes are TRBV19 and TRBJ2-2; the match to TRBD1 covers 7 bases. CDR1 is LNHDA and CDR2 is SQIVND in the germline V gene (reference sequence). J lost 10 bases, V lost 8 bases, and 10 bases had no gene match. The CDR3 is made up of 13 amino acids. DNA of the CDR3: TGTGCCAGTTCCCTGGGACAGTCAGCGGAGCTGTTTTTT. Translation gives CASSLGQSAELFF.

As to this clone: This sample includes further DNA sequences coding for the same CDR3. This rearrangement joins TRBV9 to TRBJ2-7, with D perhaps TRBD2 (5 bases). The CDR3 contains 14 residues. Germline V gene lookup returns CDR1 SGDLS and CDR2 YYNGEE. With 2 bases removed from V and 0 bases from J, the gap between germline ends came to 9 bases. The CDR3 nucleotides are TGTGCCAGCAGCGTTGGTGGGAGCTCCTACGAGCAGTACTTC. Protein sequence: CASSVGGSSYEQYF.